This T cell receptor (beta chain) is drawn from a study of blood T cell repertoires in COVID-19. For the study at large: The analysed material was cDNA or gDNA that came from T cells, B-cell-depleted T cells, or PBMCs.

The CDR3 sequence is 15 residues long. Between the trimmed V and J ends, which lost 0 bases and 5 bases, there was a span of 12 bases. Germline V gene lookup returns CDR1 LNHNV and CDR2 YYDKDF (reference sequence). Authors' processing steps: By means of reference gene primer amplification, nucleated cell counts were estimated. The repertoire was sequenced with immunoSEQ multiplex PCR; TCRdb's copy has only in-frame clones and lacks some. V, J and clone size were drawn from that table, and D and trimming were deduced from the DNA. There are about 49,000 clones in the sample; 90% occur only once, and 2.5% to 3.5% lies in the top ten.

This sequence was found in a human donor in a cohort sampled during active COVID-19. The chain couples TRBV15 to TRBJ2-3; D is possibly TRBD1 (5 bases). The sample comprised peripheral blood. The CDR3 DNA follows: TGTGCCACCAGCAGAGATCAAGGGGTTGAAGATACGCAGTATTTT. Amino acids: CATSRDQGVEDTQYF.